Listed here is a single T cell receptor beta chain. In the source study's methods: Quantification of nucleated cells was approximated via reference gene primer amplification. The method was immunoSEQ multiplex PCR; TCRdb's version includes in-frame clones alone and lacks a portion of them. Clone size and the V and J calls come from that table; the DNA yielded D and trimming. The table lists some 110,000 clones, about four fifths of them singletons. Trimming at V came to 4 bases and at J to 3 bases, leaving 6 bases not matched to a gene. CDR3 length: 15 residues. CDR1 and CDR2 from the germline V gene are MDHEN and SYDVKM. This record belongs to a study of blood T cell repertoires in COVID-19. Background on the study: Acute-phase and convalescent COVID-19 samples originated in the United States, Italy and Spain. PBMCs, B-cell-depleted T cells, or T cells provided the cDNA or gDNA that made up the material.

V and J are TRBV28 and TRBJ2-7; TRBD2 matches 10 bases. The source of this sequence is a woman aged 70-85 years with acute or convalescent COVID-19. The specimen was peripheral blood. CDR3 sequence reads: CASSSTSGPFYEQYF. The CDR3 DNA reads TGTGCCAGCAGTTCGACTAGCGGGCCTTTCTACGAGCAGTACTTC.